The 13 T cell receptor beta chains given below trace back to one sample, sequenced in a study of blood T cell repertoires in COVID-19. The repertoire was sequenced with immunoSEQ multiplex PCR; TCRdb's copy has only in-frame clones and lacks some. The table lists fewer than 400,000 clones, 75% to 90% of them singletons, with 2.5% to 3.5% in the top ten. The specimen sequenced was peripheral blood. These receptors all come from a woman aged 25 to 39 with COVID-19, enrolled during active disease.

This clone was detected once. The V gene is TRBV3-1 (or the pseudogene TRBV3-2), the J gene TRBJ1-2, with a possible D match to TRBD1 (5 bases). Germline CDR1 reads LGHDT; CDR2 reads YNNKEL (reference sequence). Trimming removed 1 base at V and 6 bases at J, with 12 bases between. The CDR3 consists of 14 residues. The CDR3 region has the DNA TGTGCCAGCAGCCAAGCCCTGTGGGGGGATGGCTACACCTTC. Its protein product is CASSQALWGDGYTF.

The chain carries TRBV29-1 and TRBJ1-2, with D possibly matching TRBD1 (6 bases). This CDR3 region has 16 residues. Germline assignment: CDR1 SQVTM and CDR2 ANQGSEA. The V end was cut by 2 bases, the J end by 0 bases, with 16 bases between. CDR3 DNA sequence: TGCAGCGTTGAAAGCGAACAGGGCCTTTCTAACTATGGCTACACCTTC. The encoded protein is CSVESEQGLSNYGYTF.

The gene calls are TRBV28 and TRBJ1-2, with TRBD1 matching over 8 bases. The CDR3 is 14 amino acids. Germline V lookup: CDR1 MDHEN, CDR2 SYDVKM. The V gene end was trimmed by 7 bases and the J gene end by 5 bases; junction bases not matched to a gene: 9. CDR3: CASNTGTGAYGYTF. The CDR3, as DNA: TGTGCCAGCAATACCGGGACAGGTGCTTATGGCTACACCTTC.

This clone was found a few times. The V call is TRBV5-1, the J call TRBJ1-2; TRBD1 matches 8 bases. Germline CDR1 and CDR2: SGHRS and YFSETQ. This CDR3 spans 15 amino acids. J gave up 1 base and V 4 bases, and 6 bases lay outside the gene matches. CDR3 residues: CASSPTTGVNYGYTF. CDR3 coding DNA: TGCGCCAGCAGCCCAACGACAGGGGTTAACTATGGCTACACCTTC.

This chain joins TRBV3-1 (or the pseudogene TRBV3-2) and TRBJ1-2; 9 bases fit TRBD1. The CDR3 loop spans 16 amino acids. Germline-derived CDR1 and CDR2 are LGHDT and YNNKEL (reference sequence). J lost 7 bases, V lost 3 bases, and 12 bases had no gene match. The CDR3 DNA reads as TGTGCCAGCAGCCACCTAGCGGACAGGGGAAGGAGTGGCTACACCTTC. Protein product: CASSHLADRGRSGYTF.

V is TRBV28 and J is TRBJ2-3; the match to TRBD2 covers 14 bases. J gave up 2 bases and V 5 bases, and 3 bases lay outside the gene matches. CDR3 length equals 16 residues. Germline V gives CDR1 MDHEN, CDR2 SYDVKM. CDR3 bases: TGTGCCAGCAGTGCGGGACTAGCGGGAGCCACAGATACGCAGTATTTT. This gives the protein CASSAGLAGATDTQYF.

DNA for the CDR3: TGTGCCACCAGCAGAGATAAGGGGGAAGGGGAGCTGTTTTTT. Residues: CATSRDKGEGELFF. The chain combines TRBV15 with TRBJ2-2; D perhaps matches TRBD1 (6 bases). CDR3 length: 14 residues. Per germline, CDR1 LNHNV and CDR2 YYDKDF (reference sequence). With 0 bases removed from V and 8 bases from J, the gap between germline ends came to 10 bases. Variable domain in full (rest from reference TRBV15 and TRBJ2-2): DAMVIQNPRYQVTQFGKPVTLSCSQTLNHNVMYWYQQKSSQAPKLLFHYYDKDFNNEADTPDNFQSRRPNTSFCFLDIRSPGLGDTAMYLCATSRDKGEGELFFGEGSRLTVL.

This chain joins TRBV18 and TRBJ1-2; D is possibly TRBD1 (6 bases). Per the germline V gene, CDR1 is KGHSH and CDR2 is LQKENI. Trimming took 2 bases from V and 7 from J, leaving 14 bases between them. The CDR3 sequence is 14 residues long. CDR3 bases: TGTGCCAGCTCACCATTGAGGGGGATTAGTGGCTACACCTTC. Its translation: CASSPLRGISGYTF.

This sequence joins TRBV5-5 and TRBJ2-7; the D gene is possibly TRBD1 (5 bases). Trimming took off 3 bases at V and 3 bases at J, with 13 bases between the two ends. Germline CDR1 is SGHKS and CDR2 is YYEKEE (reference sequence). The length of the CDR3 is 14 residues. The chain's CDR3 is CASSWGPDGYEQYF. The CDR3 DNA reads TGTGCCAGCAGCTGGGGCCCAGACGGCTACGAGCAGTACTTC.

The chain has TRBV4-1 and TRBJ2-1; D is unclear. The CDR3 is made up of 18 amino acids. Germline V gives CDR1 MGHRA, CDR2 YSYEKL. V lost 2 bases and J 3 bases, leaving 20 bases between the germline ends. The CDR3, as DNA: TGCGCCAGCAGCCAACCCTTAAAACAGCTAAAATTCTACAATGAGCAGTTCTTC. Translating it yields CASSQPLKQLKFYNEQFF.

This chain connects TRBV29-1 to TRBJ1-1; no clear D. The CDR3 has 12 residues. Germline lookup yields CDR1 SQVTM and CDR2 ANQGSEA. The V end lost 7 bases, the J end lost 1 base, and 10 bases lay between the germline ends. The CDR3 nucleotides are TGCAGCGCCTCTCGGGGGAACACTGAAGCTTTCTTT. This codes for CSASRGNTEAFF.

The rearrangement joins TRBV28 to TRBJ2-1, with TRBD1 identical over 7 bases. This CDR3 spans 15 amino acids. Trimming cost V 4 bases and J 4 bases; bases outside gene matches: 7. CDR1 and CDR2 from the germline V gene are MDHEN and SYDVKM. CDR3 region: CASSSWTGRYNEQFF. The CDR3, as DNA: TGTGCCAGCAGTTCTTGGACAGGACGATACAATGAGCAGTTCTTC.

The gene calls are TRBV27 and TRBJ1-6; TRBD1 aligns across 9 bases. Germline V gene sequence: CDR1 MNHEY, CDR2 SMNVEV (reference sequence). The CDR3 runs 17 residues. The J segment lost 7 bases and the V segment lost 3 bases, leaving 10 bases of the junction unmatched. CDR3 amino acids: CASSFLTGTGYNSPLHF. CDR3 in DNA: TGTGCCAGCAGTTTCTTAACCGGGACAGGGTACAATTCACCCCTCCACTTT.